This T cell receptor (beta chain) was obtained from a study of CD8 T cells in ankylosing spondylitis. Points from the study as a whole: Ankylosing spondylitis blood appeared to carry a characteristic TCR beta motif of roughly eight highly homologous variants. Disease-linked clones reportedly showed significant enrichment in matched ankylosing spondylitis synovial fluid. Disease-linked clones bore a CD8+ phenotype and were relatively rare in peripheral blood.

This clonotype was seen more than once but under ten times. No antigen is known for it. Germline-derived CDR1 and CDR2 are SQVTM and ANQGSEA. The CDR3 is made up of 14 amino acids. Trimming shortened V by 2 bases and J by 11 bases, and 18 bases separated the two germline ends. Quantitative 5'-RACE with molecular barcodes produced the TCR beta libraries. MiXCR, run by TCRdb on the 5' RACE reads, gives a single entry per CDR3 protein. There are roughly 250,000 distinct CDR3 sequences in the sample; around 7.8% occur only once, and around 6.8% lies in the top ten. Sequencing used blood, either unsorted or a sorted T cell fraction (not recorded which). The J gene is TRBJ2-2, the V gene TRBV29-1; D is perhaps TRBD1 (6 bases). The sequence came from a male donor with ankylosing spondylitis or in good health (not recorded which). CDR3 in DNA: TGCAGCGTTGAAAGGACTGGGACACCCACCGAGCTGTTTTTT. Its translation: CSVERTGTPTELFF.